This record looks at one T cell receptor beta chain sequence and its context. Its binding antigen is unknown. No much larger clone is present one base from it, and per-base qualities are unavailable. From its cysteine to its phenylalanine, the CDR3 spans 16 amino acids. The retained sequence is limited to the CDR3, 48 bases, with the frame set at the first base. V and J are truncated by 3 bases and 0 bases respectively, leaving an intervening sequence of 12 bases. For CDR1 and CDR2, the germline V gene lists KGHSH and LQKENI. For the CD8 naive samples, CD45RO-negative cells were positively selected for CCR7, yielding a CD45RA+CCR7+ population from which TemRA cells were excluded. Donors were healthy HIV-negative adults with no recently reported acute infections or vaccinations. Every donor was a Caucasian adult living in Nashville, Tennessee, USA. After blood collection by leukapheresis, PBMCs were isolated using Ficoll-Histopaque density gradient centrifugation and then cryopreserved in the vapor phase of liquid nitrogen. Analytical flow cytometry was used to check the purity and quantity of each magnetically sorted T cell population. Each sorted fraction had its genomic DNA isolated and then quantified by UV absorbance on a Nanodrop 2000c.

Using the deep immunoSEQ assay, TCR CDR3 regions were amplified from genomic DNA by multiplex PCR. For each cell subset, the extracted genomic DNA was distributed evenly across all wells of several immunoSEQ 96-well plates, and each plate served as one replicate. For sorted subsets, 200 to 250 ng of genomic DNA, equivalent to 25,000 to 35,000 T cell genomes, went into each replicate PCR. Purified libraries were measured with a Qubit 3.0 fluorometer, size-checked on a Bioanalyzer 2100, and measured again with the KAPA Library Quantification kit. Every immunoSEQ 96-well plate was sequenced on a dedicated single-read 150-cycle Illumina NextSeq 550 flow cell. In the paper's pipeline: The immunoSEQ output contained only junctional sequences without quality scores, so filtering could not match that applied to full-length reads. Sequences were annotated with PyIR, a Python wrapper for IgBLAST v1.9, using IMGT germline references to assign V/J genes and CDR3. Reads were filtered out if the reads had weak V/J assignments (E-value above 1e-6), no CDR3, stop codons, out-of-frame junctions, or ambiguous translated residues. V3J clonotypes were defined as sequences sharing the same inferred V gene, J gene, and CDR3 amino acid sequence. Percentage overlap between repertoires was calculated by dividing the number of shared unique clonotypes by the size of the smaller repertoire. Three approaches were used to assess repertoire richness: RTK rarefaction, the Chao1 estimator, and Recon v2.1 estimates of unobserved clonotypes. OLGA was used to compute generation probabilities for all TCRbeta clonotypes that the gDNA method yielded from four donors. TCRdb took over this immuneACCESS table, retaining in-frame rearrangements with V and J assigned. Such tables are incomplete; in checked studies, under half of the missing clones stem from an unresolved V gene, and the remainder is unexplained. V and J calls and clone size are as listed in that table; D and trimming were resolved from the DNA. The sample yields hundreds of thousands of clones; about 95% were counted once. The top ten constitute approximately 0.12% of the sample.

These data belong to a study of shared clonotypes between healthy human individuals (dated by TCRdb to 2019 to 2021). Study-wide context: The cohort included three men and a couple of women between 18 and 49 years of age. For each donor, three plates each were used for CD4 naive and CD4 memory, two plates were used for CD8 naive, and one plate was used for CD8 memory. The study deeply sequenced blood TCR repertoires of about 5 healthy adults to estimate repertoire size and the extent of clonotype sharing between individuals. To increase sequencing depth and limit assay-specific biases, TCR repertoire library preparation and sequencing were carried out by different laboratories using diverse techniques. Per donor, leukapheresis produced somewhere between about 0.94 and 9 billion PBMCs.

What the study reported, not specific to this receptor: Rarefaction of sorted-subset datasets indicated incomplete sequencing despite the large sequencing depth. Clonotypes shared by all four sorted-subset donors showed higher generation probabilities than non-shared clonotypes. Naive subsets generally had larger estimated clonotype richness than memory subsets did. Roughly 5.2% of naive CD4, roughly 3.5% of naive CD8, approximately 2.2% of memory CD4, and around 0.42% of memory CD8 clonotypes were shared across a few donors. Because the study included a small number of donors, the genetic and exposure-history diversity represented was limited. Pairwise subsampling led to the expectation that sequencing depth would affect the degree of clonotype sharing among donors. Sampling was limited to blood, and TCR repertoires in tissue likely differ from TCR repertoires in blood.

The sequencing input was naive CD8+ T cells sorted from blood. The intended sense of this specimen's cell subset or site label: CD45RA+CCR7+. The chain uses TRBV18 and TRBJ1-5; too little of a D gene remains to name it. This TCR derives from a woman in her 30s in good health. In nucleotides, the sequence is TGTGCCAGCTCACCGGCAGATCAGTATAGCAATCAGCCCCAGCATTTT. This yields the protein CASSPADQYSNQPQHF.